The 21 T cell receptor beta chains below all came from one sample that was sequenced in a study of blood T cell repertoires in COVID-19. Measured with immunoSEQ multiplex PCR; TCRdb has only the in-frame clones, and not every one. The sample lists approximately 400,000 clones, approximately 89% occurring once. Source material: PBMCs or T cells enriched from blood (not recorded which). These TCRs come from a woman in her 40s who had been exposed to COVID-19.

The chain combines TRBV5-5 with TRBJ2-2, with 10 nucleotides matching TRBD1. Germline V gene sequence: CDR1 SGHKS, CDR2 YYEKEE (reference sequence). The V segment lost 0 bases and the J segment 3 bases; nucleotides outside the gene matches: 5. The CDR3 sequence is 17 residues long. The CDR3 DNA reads TGTGCCAGCAGCTTGGGACAGGGGGCGCCGGACACCGGGGAGCTGTTTTTT. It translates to CASSLGQGAPDTGELFF.

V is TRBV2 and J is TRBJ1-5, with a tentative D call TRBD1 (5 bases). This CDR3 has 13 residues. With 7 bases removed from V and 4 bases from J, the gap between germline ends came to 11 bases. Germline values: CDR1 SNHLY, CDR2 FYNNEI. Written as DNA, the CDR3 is TGTGCCAGCAAAGGGCAGGGAAATCAGCCCCAGCATTTT. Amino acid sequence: CASKGQGNQPQHF.

CDR3 sequence (DNA): TGTGCCAGTAGTCAGGCAGCGGGGAAGGGCAATCAGCCCCAGCATTTT. Its protein is CASSQAAGKGNQPQHF. The chain recombines TRBV19 with TRBJ1-5; D uncertain. The germline V gene encodes CDR1 LNHDA and CDR2 SQIVND (reference sequence). This CDR3 is built from 16 residues. The ends were cut back, 5 bases at V and 2 bases at J, with 16 bases in the middle.

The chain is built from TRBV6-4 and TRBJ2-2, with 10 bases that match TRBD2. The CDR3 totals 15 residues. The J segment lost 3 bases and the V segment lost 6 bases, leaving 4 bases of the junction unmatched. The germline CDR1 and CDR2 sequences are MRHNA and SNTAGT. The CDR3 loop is CASRRSGRDTGELFF. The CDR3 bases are TGTGCCAGCAGGAGGAGCGGGAGGGACACCGGGGAGCTGTTTTTT.

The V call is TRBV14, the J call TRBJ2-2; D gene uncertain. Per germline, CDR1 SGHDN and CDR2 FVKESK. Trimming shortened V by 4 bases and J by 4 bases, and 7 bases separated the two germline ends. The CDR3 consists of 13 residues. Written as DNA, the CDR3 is TGTGCCAGCAGCCCACGGAGCACCGGGGAGCTGTTTTTT. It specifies CASSPRSTGELFF.

The DNA for the CDR3 is TGTGCCACCAGCAGAGATCCCCAGGATACGCAGTATTTT. This sequence encodes CATSRDPQDTQYF. The chain combines TRBV15 with TRBJ2-3; no clear D gene. The length of the CDR3 is 13 residues. The germline V gene has CDR1 LNHNV and CDR2 YYDKDF (reference sequence). The ends were cut back, 0 bases at V and 6 bases at J, with 7 bases in the middle.

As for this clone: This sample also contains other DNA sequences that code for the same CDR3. CDR3 nucleotides: TGCGCCAGCAGCTTAGGGGGAGGGACTGAAGCTTTCTTT. Its protein is CASSLGGGTEAFF. The chain links TRBV5-1 to TRBJ1-1, with D maybe TRBD1 (6 bases). The ends were cut back, 2 bases at V and 5 bases at J, with 10 bases in the middle. Germline V lookup: CDR1 SGHRS, CDR2 YFSETQ. This CDR3 spans 13 amino acids.

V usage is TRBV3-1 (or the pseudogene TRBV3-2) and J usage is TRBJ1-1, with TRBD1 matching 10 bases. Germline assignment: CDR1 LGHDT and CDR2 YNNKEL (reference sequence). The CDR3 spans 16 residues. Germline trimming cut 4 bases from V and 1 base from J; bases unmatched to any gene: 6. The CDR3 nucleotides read TGTGCCAGCAGCCCTCGGGACAGGGGAACGAACACTGAAGCTTTCTTT. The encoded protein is CASSPRDRGTNTEAFF.

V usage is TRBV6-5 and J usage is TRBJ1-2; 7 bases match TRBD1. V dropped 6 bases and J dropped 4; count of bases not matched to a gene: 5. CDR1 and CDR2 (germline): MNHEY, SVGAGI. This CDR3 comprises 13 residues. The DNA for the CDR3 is TGTGCCAGCAGGAAGACAGGGCCCTATGGCTACACCTTC. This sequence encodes CASRKTGPYGYTF.

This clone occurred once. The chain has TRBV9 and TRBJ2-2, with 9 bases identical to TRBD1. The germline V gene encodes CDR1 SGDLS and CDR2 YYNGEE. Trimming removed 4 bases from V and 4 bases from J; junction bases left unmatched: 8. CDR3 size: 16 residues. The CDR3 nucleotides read TGTGCCAGCAGCCCCCACAGGGGGCGGTCCACCGGGGAGCTGTTTTTT. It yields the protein CASSPHRGRSTGELFF. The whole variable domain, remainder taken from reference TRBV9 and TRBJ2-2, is DSGVTQTPKHLITATGQRVTLRCSPRSGDLSVYWYQQSLDQGLQFLIQYYNGEERAKGNILERFSAQQFPDLHSELNLSSLELGDSALYFCASSPHRGRSTGELFFGEGSRLTVL.

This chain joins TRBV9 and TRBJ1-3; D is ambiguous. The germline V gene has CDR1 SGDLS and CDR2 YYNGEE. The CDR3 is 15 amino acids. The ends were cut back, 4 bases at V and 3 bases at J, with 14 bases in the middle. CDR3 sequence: CASSPGEGVGNTIYF. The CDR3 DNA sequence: TGTGCCAGCAGCCCAGGCGAGGGAGTTGGAAACACCATATATTTT.

The CDR3 DNA reads TGTGCCAGCAGCTTCATGTCTGGGACAGAGTACGAGCAGTACTTC. Its protein is CASSFMSGTEYEQYF. The chain carries TRBV13 and TRBJ2-7, with TRBD1 matching 7 bases. The CDR3 is 15 amino acids. Germline V gene sequence: CDR1 PRHDT, CDR2 FYEKMQ (reference sequence). The V segment lost 3 bases and the J segment 4 bases; nucleotides outside the gene matches: 9.

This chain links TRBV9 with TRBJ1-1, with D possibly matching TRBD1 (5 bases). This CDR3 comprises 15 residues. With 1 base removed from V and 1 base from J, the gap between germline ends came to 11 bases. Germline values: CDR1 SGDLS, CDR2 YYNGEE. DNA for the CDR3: TGTGCCAGCAGCGTAATTGGGGGAGGGAACACTGAAGCTTTCTTT. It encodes CASSVIGGGNTEAFF.

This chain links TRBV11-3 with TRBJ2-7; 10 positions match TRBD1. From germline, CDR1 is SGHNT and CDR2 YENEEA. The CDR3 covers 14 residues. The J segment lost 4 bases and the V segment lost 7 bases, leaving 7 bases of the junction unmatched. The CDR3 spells CASTTGTGAYEQYF. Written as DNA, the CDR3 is TGTGCCAGCACAACCGGGACAGGGGCGTACGAGCAGTACTTC.

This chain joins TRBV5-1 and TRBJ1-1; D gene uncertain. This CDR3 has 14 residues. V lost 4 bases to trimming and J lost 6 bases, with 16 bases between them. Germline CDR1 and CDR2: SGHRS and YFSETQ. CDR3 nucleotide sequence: TGCGCCAGCAGCGCCGGGGTACTGGAGGCTGAAGCTTTCTTT. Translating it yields CASSAGVLEAEAFF.

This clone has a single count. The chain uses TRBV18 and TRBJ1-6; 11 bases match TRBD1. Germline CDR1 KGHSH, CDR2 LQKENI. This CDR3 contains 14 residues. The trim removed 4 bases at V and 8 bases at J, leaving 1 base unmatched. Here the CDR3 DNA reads TGTGCCAGCTCACGGGACAGGGGGGATTCACCCCTCCACTTT. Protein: CASSRDRGDSPLHF.

The chain's CDR3 is CASSWDRTYEQYF. DNA of the CDR3: TGTGCCAGCAGTTGGGACAGGACATACGAGCAGTACTTC. This chain joins TRBV12-3 or TRBV12-4 and TRBJ2-7; TRBD1 matches at 8 bases. The trim removed 4 bases at V and 4 bases at J, leaving 3 bases unmatched. This CDR3 comprises 13 residues.

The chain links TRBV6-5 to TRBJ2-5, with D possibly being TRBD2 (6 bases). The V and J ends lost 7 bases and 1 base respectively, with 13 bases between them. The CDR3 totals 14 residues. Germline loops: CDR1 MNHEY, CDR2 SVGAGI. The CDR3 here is CASNRDLGQETQYF. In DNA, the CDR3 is TGTGCCAGCAACCGGGACTTGGGCCAAGAGACCCAGTACTTC.

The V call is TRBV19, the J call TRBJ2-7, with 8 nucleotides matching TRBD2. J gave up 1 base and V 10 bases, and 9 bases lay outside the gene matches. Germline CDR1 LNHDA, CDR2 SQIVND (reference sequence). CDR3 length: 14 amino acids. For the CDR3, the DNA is TGTGCCACTCGTTTGGCGGGAGGATCCTACGAGCAGTACTTC. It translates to CATRLAGGSYEQYF. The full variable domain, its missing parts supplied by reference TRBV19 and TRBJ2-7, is DGGITQSPKYLFRKEGQNVTLSCEQNLNHDAMYWYRQDPGQGLRLIYYSQIVNDFQKGDIAEGYSVSREKKESFPLTVTSAQKNPTAFYLCATRLAGGSYEQYFGPGTRLTVT.

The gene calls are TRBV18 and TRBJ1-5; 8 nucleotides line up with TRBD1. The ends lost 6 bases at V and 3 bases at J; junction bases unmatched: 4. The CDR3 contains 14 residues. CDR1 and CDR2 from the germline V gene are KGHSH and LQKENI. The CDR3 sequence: CASSEGQANQPQHF. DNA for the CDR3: TGTGCCAGCTCCGAGGGACAGGCCAATCAGCCCCAGCATTTT.

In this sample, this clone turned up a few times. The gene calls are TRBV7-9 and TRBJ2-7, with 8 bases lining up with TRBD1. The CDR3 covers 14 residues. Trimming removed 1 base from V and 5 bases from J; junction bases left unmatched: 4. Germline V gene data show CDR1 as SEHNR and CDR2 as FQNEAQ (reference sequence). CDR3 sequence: CASSLDRGSDEQYF. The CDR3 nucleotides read TGTGCCAGCAGCTTAGACAGGGGGAGCGACGAGCAGTACTTC.